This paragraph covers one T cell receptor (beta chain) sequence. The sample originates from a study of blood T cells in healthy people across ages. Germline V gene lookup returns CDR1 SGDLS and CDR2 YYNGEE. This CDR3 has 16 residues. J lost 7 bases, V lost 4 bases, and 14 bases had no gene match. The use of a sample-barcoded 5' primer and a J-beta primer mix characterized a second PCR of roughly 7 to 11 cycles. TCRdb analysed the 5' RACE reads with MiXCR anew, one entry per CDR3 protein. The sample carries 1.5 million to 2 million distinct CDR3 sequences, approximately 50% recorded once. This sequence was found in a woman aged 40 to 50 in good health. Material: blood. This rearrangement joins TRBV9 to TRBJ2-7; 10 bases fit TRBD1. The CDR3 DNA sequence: TGTGCCAGCAGCCCCGAGACAGGGGGCTCCTACAATGAGCAGTACTTC. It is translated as CASSPETGGSYNEQYF.